The 4 T cell receptor beta chains in this list originate from one sample, sequenced in a study of early T cells in non-severe SARS-CoV-2 infection. A single record per CDR3 protein comes from TCRdb applying MiXCR to the 5' RACE reads. The sample has approximately 35,000 distinct CDR3 sequences; approximately 6.9% are singletons. The sample was whole blood, taken at baseline. The origin of the receptors is an adult who was a healthcare worker with PCR-confirmed SARS-CoV-2 infection or an uninfected control (not recorded which).

The rearrangement joins TRBV18 to TRBJ1-1; TRBD1 matches at 7 bases. CDR3 size: 14 residues. Germline V gene data show CDR1 as KGHSH and CDR2 as LQKENI. Trimming removed 8 bases from V and 1 base from J; junction bases left unmatched: 7. The CDR3 sequence is CASQQGPGNTEAFF. The CDR3 DNA sequence: TGTGCCAGCCAACAGGGGCCAGGGAACACTGAAGCTTTCTTT. Together with reference TRBV18 and TRBJ1-1, the CDR3 gives the full variable domain: NAGVMQNPRHLVRRRGQEARLRCSPMKGHSHVYWYRQLPEEGLKFMVYLQKENIIDESGMPKERFSAEFPKEGPSILRIQQVVRGDSAAYFCASQQGPGNTEAFFGQGTRLTVV.

This clonotype was seen repeatedly, ten times or more. The chain recombines TRBV21-1 with TRBJ2-7; the D segment call TRBD2 is taken from the table without a DNA check. TRBV21-1 is an annotated pseudogene. This CDR3 region has 13 residues. The CDR3 reads CAGGPDRPVEQYF. The CDR3, as DNA: TGTGCCGGAGGTCCGGACCGTCCGGTCGAGCAGTACTTC.

This clonotype was counted a few times. The chain recombines TRBV5-4 with TRBJ2-1, with D perhaps TRBD1 (5 bases). CDR1 and CDR2 (germline): SGHNT, YYREEE (reference sequence). The germline V and J ends were trimmed by 3 bases and 10 bases, with 8 bases remaining between them. The CDR3 has 11 residues. For the CDR3, the DNA is TGTGCCAGCAGCTCAGGGTTAGAGCAGTTCTTC. Encoded protein: CASSSGLEQFF.

The rearrangement uses TRBV20-1 and TRBJ2-7, with TRBD1 as a possible D gene (6 bases). CDR3 length equals 16 residues. Trimming took 2 bases from V and 0 from J, leaving 17 bases between them. Germline CDR1 and CDR2: DFQATT and SNEGSKA (reference sequence). CDR3 residues: CSARSPGHGYSYEQYF. For the CDR3, the DNA is TGCAGTGCTAGAAGTCCGGGACACGGATACTCCTACGAGCAGTACTTC.